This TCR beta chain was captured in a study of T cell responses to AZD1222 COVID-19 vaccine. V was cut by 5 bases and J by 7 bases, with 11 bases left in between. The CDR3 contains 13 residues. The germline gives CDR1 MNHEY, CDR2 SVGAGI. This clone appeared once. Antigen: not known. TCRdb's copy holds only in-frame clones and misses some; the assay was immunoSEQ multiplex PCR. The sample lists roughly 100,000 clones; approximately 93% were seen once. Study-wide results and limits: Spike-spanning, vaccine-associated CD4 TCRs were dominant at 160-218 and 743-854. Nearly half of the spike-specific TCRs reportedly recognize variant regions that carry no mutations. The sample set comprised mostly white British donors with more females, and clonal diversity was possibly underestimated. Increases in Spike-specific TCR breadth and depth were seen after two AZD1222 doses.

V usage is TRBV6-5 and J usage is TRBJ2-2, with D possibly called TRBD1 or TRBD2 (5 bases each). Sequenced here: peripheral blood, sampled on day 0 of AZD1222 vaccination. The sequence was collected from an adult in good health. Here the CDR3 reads CASSPGTRGELFF. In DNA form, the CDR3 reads TGTGCCAGCAGTCCAGGGACCCGCGGGGAGCTGTTTTTT.